The clone carrying this T cell receptor beta chain has a count of ten or more. Its antigen remains unidentified. By 5'RACE with 10-nucleotide random UMIs, the cDNA was made. The output of every sequencing run exceeded 170 million TCR-beta sequences, derived from 15-18 subjects. TCRdb fed the 5' RACE reads into MiXCR, producing one record per CDR3 protein. The sample yields about 50,000 distinct CDR3 sequences, 9% to 12% seen once. This CDR3 has 15 amino acids. Trimming stripped 2 bases from V and 4 bases from J, with 15 bases between. The germline V gene encodes CDR1 SGHRS and CDR2 YFSETQ. The data were taken from a study of neurological immune-mediated disorders. Study-level findings and limits: CDR3 amino acid sequences found in expanded clones were never shared across subjects, suggesting private repertoires in all groups. Healthy controls had more TCR clonal expansion than multiple sclerosis, which showed the least, whereas HTLV-1-associated myelopathy showed the most.

The gene calls are TRBV5-1 and TRBJ1-2, with D uncertain. Input material: PBMCs. This TCR was recovered from a man in his 70s with HTLV-1-associated myelopathy (HAM/TSP). CDR3: CASSFISGPSYGYTF. In nucleotides, the CDR3 is TGCGCCAGCAGCTTTATCTCCGGTCCGAGCTATGGCTACACCTTC.